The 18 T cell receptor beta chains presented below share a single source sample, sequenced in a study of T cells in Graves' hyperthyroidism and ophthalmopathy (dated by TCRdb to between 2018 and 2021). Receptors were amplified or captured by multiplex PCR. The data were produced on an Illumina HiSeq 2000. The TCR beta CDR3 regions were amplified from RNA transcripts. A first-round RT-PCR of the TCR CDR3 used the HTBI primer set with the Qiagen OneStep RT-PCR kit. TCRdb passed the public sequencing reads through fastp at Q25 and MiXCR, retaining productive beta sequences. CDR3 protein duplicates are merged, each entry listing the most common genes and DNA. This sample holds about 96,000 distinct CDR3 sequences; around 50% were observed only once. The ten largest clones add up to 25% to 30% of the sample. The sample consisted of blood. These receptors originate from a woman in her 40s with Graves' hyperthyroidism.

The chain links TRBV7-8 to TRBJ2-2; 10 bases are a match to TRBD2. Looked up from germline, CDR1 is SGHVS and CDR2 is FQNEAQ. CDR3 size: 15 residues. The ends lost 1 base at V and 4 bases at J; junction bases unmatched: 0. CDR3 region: CASSLGLAGTGELFF. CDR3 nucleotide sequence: TGTGCCAGCAGCTTAGGACTAGCGGGCACCGGGGAGCTGTTTTTT.

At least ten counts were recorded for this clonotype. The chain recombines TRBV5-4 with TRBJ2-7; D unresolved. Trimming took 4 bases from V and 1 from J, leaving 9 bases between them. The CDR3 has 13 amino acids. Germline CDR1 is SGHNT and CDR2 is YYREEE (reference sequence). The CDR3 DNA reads TGTGCCAGCAGCCTCGGACGGTCCTACGAGCAGTACTTC. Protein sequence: CASSLGRSYEQYF.

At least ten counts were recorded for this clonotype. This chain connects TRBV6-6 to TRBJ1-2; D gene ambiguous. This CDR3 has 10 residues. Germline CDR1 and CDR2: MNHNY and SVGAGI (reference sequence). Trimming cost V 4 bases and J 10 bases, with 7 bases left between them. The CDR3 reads CASSWEVYTF. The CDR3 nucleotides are TGTGCCAGCAGTTGGGAGGTCTACACCTTC.

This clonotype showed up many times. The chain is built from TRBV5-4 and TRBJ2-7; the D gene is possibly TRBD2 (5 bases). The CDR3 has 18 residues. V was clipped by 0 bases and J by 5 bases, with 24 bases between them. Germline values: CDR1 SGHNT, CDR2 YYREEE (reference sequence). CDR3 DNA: TGTGCCAGCAGCTTGGGACGGTCTCTGGCGGGTATCCGGGACGAGCAGTACTTC. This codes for CASSLGRSLAGIRDEQYF.

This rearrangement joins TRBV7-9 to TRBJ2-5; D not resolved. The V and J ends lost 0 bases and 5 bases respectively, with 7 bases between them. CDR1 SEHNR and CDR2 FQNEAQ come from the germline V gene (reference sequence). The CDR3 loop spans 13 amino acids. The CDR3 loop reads CASSLAIGETQYF. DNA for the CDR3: TGTGCCAGCAGCTTAGCGATAGGGGAGACCCAGTACTTC.

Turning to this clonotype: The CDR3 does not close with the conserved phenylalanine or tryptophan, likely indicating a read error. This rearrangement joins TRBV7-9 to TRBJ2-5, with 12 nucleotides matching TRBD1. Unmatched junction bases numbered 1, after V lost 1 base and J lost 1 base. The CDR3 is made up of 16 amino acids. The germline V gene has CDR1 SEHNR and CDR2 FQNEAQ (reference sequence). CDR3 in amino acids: CASSLGDRGPQETQYS. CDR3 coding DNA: TGTGCCAGCAGCTTAGGGGACAGGGGGCCCCAAGAGACCCAGTACTCC.

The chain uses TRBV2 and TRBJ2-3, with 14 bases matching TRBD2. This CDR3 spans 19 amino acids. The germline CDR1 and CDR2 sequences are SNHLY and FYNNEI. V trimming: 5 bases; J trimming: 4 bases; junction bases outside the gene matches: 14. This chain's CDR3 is CASSRSLTSGRASADTQYF. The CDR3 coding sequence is TGTGCCAGCAGTCGCAGCCTGACTAGCGGGAGGGCCTCGGCAGATACGCAGTATTTT.

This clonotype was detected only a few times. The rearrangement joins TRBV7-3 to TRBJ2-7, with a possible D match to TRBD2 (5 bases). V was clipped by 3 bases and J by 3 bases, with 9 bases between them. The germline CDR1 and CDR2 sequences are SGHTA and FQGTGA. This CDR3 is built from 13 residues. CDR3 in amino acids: CASSLNGNYEQYF. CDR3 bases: TGTGCCAGCAGCTTGAACGGGAACTACGAGCAGTACTTC. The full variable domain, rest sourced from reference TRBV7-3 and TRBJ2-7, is GAGVSQTPSNKVTEKGKYVELRCDPISGHTALYWYRQSLGQGPEFLIYFQGTGAADDSGLPNDRFFAVRPEGSVSTLKIQRTERGDSAVYLCASSLNGNYEQYFGPGTRLTVT.

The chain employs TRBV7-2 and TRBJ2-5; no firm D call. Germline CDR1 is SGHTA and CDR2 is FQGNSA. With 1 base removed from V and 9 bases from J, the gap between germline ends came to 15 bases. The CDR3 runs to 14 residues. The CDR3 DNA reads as TGTGCCAGCAGCTTAGACGGTAGCAATCAGCCCCAGTACTTC. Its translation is CASSLDGSNQPQYF.

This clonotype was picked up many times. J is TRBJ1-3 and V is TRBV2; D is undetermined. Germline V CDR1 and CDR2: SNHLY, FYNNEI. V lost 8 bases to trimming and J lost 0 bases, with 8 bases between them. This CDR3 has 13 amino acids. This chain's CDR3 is CASRRDSGNTIYF. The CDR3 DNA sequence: TGTGCCAGCCGCCGGGACTCTGGAAACACCATATATTTT.

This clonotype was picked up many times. The CDR3 sequence is CASSYGTWGNSPLHF. The CDR3 coding sequence is TGTGCCAGCAGTTACGGGACCTGGGGTAATTCACCCCTCCACTTT. The genes are TRBV6-5 and TRBJ1-6, with D possibly matching TRBD1 (5 bases). The CDR3 is made up of 15 amino acids. V was trimmed by 2 bases and J by 6 bases, leaving 11 bases between them. Germline CDR1 and CDR2: MNHEY and SVGAGI.

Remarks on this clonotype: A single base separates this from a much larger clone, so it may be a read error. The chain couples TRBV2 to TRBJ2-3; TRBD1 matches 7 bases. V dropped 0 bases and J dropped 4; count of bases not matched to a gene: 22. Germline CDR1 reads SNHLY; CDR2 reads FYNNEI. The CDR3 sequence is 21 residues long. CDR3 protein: CASSEAHPGRGSFGNPDTQYF. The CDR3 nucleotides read TGTGCCAGCAGTGAAGCGCATCCGGGCAGGGGGAGTTTTGGTAACCCAGATACGCAGTATTTT. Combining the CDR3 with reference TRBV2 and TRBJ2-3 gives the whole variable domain EPEVTQTPSHQVTQMGQEVILRCVPISNHLYFYWYRQILGQKVEFLVSFYNNEISEKSEIFDDQFSVERPDGSNFTLKIRSTKLEDSAMYFCASSEAHPGRGSFGNPDTQYFGPGTRLTVL.

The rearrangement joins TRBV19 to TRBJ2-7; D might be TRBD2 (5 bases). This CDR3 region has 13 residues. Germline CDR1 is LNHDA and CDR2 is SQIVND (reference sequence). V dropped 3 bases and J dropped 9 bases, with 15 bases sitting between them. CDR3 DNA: TGTGCCAGTAGTATGCAGGAAGGAGGTTGGCAGTACTTC. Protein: CASSMQEGGWQYF.

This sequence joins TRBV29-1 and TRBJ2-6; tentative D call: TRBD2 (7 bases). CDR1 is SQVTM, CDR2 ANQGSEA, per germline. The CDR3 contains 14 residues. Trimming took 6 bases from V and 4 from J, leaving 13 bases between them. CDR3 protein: CSVGGGPGANVLTF. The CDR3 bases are TGCAGCGTGGGGGGGGGGCCGGGGGCCAACGTCCTGACTTTC.

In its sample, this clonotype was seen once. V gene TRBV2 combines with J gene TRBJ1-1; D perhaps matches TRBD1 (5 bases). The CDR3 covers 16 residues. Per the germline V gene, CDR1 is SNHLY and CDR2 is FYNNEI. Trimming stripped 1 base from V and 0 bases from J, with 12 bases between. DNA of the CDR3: TGTGCCAGCAGTGAAGACGGGCAGGGACTGAACACTGAAGCTTTCTTT. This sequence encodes CASSEDGQGLNTEAFF.

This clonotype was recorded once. In DNA form, the CDR3 reads TGTGCCAGCAGCTTAAGCAGGTTGGCCATTAGTGAGACCCAGTACTTC. As protein: CASSLSRLAISETQYF. The rearrangement uses TRBV7-3 and TRBJ2-5; no reliable D call. This CDR3 is 16 amino acids long. Per the germline V gene, CDR1 is SGHTA and CDR2 is FQGTGA. V lost 1 base to trimming and J lost 5 bases, with 17 bases between them. Looking up the rest from reference TRBV7-3 and TRBJ2-5 gives the full variable domain: GAGVSQTPSNKVTEKGKYVELRCDPISGHTALYWYRQSLGQGPEFLIYFQGTGAADDSGLPNDRFFAVRPEGSVSTLKIQRTERGDSAVYLCASSLSRLAISETQYFGPGTRLLVL.

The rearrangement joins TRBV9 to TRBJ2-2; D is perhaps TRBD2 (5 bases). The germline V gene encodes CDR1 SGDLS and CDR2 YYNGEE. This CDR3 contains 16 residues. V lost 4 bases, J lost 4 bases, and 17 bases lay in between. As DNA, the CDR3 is TGTGCCAGCAGCCACGGACCAGCGGCCCGCACCGGGGAGCTGTTTTTT. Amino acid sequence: CASSHGPAARTGELFF.

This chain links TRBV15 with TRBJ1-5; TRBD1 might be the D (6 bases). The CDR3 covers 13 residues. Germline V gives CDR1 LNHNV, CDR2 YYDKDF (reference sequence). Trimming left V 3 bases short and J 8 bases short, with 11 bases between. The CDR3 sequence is CATSRQGSKPQHF. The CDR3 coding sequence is TGTGCCACCAGCAGGCAGGGGTCAAAGCCCCAGCATTTT. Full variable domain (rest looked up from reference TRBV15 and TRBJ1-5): DAMVIQNPRYQVTQFGKPVTLSCSQTLNHNVMYWYQQKSSQAPKLLFHYYDKDFNNEADTPDNFQSRRPNTSFCFLDIRSPGLGDTAMYLCATSRQGSKPQHFGDGTRLSIL.